The 11 T cell receptor beta chains listed next were all sequenced from one sample in a study of cytomegalovirus exposure and HLA in healthy donors. The study ran its PCR with 60 Vbeta and 13 Jbeta primers. Assay: immunoSEQ multiplex PCR; the TCRdb copy retains only in-frame clones and omits some. The data show approximately 140,000 clones, over 75% seen once. The sequencing sample was made of PBMCs. All receptors come from a man aged 25-40 years in good health and CMV-seronegative.

This chain links TRBV4-2 with TRBJ2-2, with a tentative D call TRBD2 (6 bases). This CDR3 has 16 residues. Per the germline V gene, CDR1 is LGHNA and CDR2 is YNFKEQ. V was clipped by 1 base and J by 4 bases, with 13 bases between them. CDR3 amino acids: CASSQATQRATGELFF. The DNA for the CDR3 is TGTGCCAGCAGCCAAGCAACGCAGCGGGCCACCGGGGAGCTGTTTTTT.

CDR3: CASSLTNRGGELFF. As DNA, the CDR3 is TGTGCCAGCAGCCTTACGAACAGGGGCGGGGAGCTGTTTTTT. V and J are TRBV6-1 and TRBJ2-2, with TRBD1 identical over 7 bases. The CDR3 sequence is 14 residues long. J gave up 7 bases and V 6 bases, and 8 bases lay outside the gene matches. Germline V lookup: CDR1 MNHNS, CDR2 SASEGT.

This clone was observed a single time. The chain is built from TRBV5-1 and TRBJ1-3, with a possible D match to TRBD1 (5 bases). V lost 5 bases, J lost 1 base, and 13 bases lay in between. The CDR3 length is 15 residues. Germline CDR1 SGHRS, CDR2 YFSETQ. The CDR3 DNA follows: TGCGCCAGCAGGGGGCAGGGTAGGTCTGGAAACACCATATATTTT. Translated, it gives CASRGQGRSGNTIYF.

The V and J genes are TRBV11-2 and TRBJ1-1; possibly TRBD1 for D (5 bases). The CDR3 runs to 15 residues. Trimming cost V 0 bases and J 7 bases, with 15 bases left between them. The V gene's germline CDR1 is SGHAT and CDR2 FQNNGV. CDR3 in amino acids: CASSLDVGLKSEAFF. The CDR3 bases are TGTGCCAGCAGCTTAGATGTGGGGCTAAAAAGTGAAGCTTTCTTT.

The rearrangement joins TRBV25-1 to TRBJ2-5, with 8 bases that match TRBD2. Trimming cost V 5 bases and J 4 bases; bases outside gene matches: 9. The CDR3 loop spans 15 amino acids. Per germline, CDR1 MGHDK and CDR2 SYGVNS. The CDR3 nucleotides are TGTGCCAGCAGTCCAGGCAGCGGGAGAGGAGAGACCCAGTACTTC. Amino acid sequence: CASSPGSGRGETQYF.

The chain recombines TRBV28 with TRBJ2-3; the D gene is possibly TRBD1 (6 bases). Germline V lookup: CDR1 MDHEN, CDR2 SYDVKM. V shed 7 bases and J shed 4 bases, with 12 bases lying between them. CDR3 length: 13 amino acids. The CDR3 nucleotides read TGTGCCAGCATACAGGGTGTTGCAGATACGCAGTATTTT. Translated, it gives CASIQGVADTQYF.

This rearrangement joins TRBV27 to TRBJ1-1; 7 bases align to TRBD1. Germline V CDR1 and CDR2: MNHEY, SMNVEV (reference sequence). J was trimmed by 4 bases and V by 7 bases; bases with no gene match: 6. This CDR3 is 13 amino acids long. CDR3 sequence (DNA): TGTGCCAGCAAAACAGGGGCCGGCACTGAAGCTTTCTTT. It translates to CASKTGAGTEAFF.

Note on this clone: A far larger clone lies a single base away; this is likely a read error. This chain joins TRBV5-5 and TRBJ1-1; perhaps TRBD1 as D (6 bases). Germline V gene data show CDR1 as SGHKS and CDR2 as YYEKEE (reference sequence). V lost 2 bases and J 1 base, leaving 6 bases between the germline ends. The CDR3 totals 13 residues. The CDR3 nucleotides read TGTGCCAGCAGCTTACAGGGGAACACTGAAGCTTTCTTT. Translating it yields CASSLQGNTEAFF.

CDR3 residues: CASSPDRDSGNTIYF. The CDR3 DNA is TGTGCCAGCTCACCGGACAGGGATTCCGGAAACACCATATATTTT. The chain carries TRBV18 and TRBJ1-3; 8 nucleotides line up with TRBD1. Trimming took 3 bases from V and 4 from J; bases not matched to a gene: 5. The germline V gene has CDR1 KGHSH and CDR2 LQKENI. This CDR3 comprises 15 residues.

This chain joins TRBV5-4 and TRBJ1-2; D uncertain. Germline V gene sequence: CDR1 SGHNT, CDR2 YYREEE (reference sequence). This CDR3 has 15 amino acids. V was cut by 0 bases and J by 2 bases, with 11 bases left in between. CDR3 bases: TGTGCCAGCAGCTTGGTTACAGCCCTAAACTATGGCTACACCTTC. It codes for CASSLVTALNYGYTF. The full variable domain, in which reference TRBV5-4 and TRBJ1-2 provide the parts outside the CDR3, is ETGVTQSPTHLIKTRGQQVTLRCSSQSGHNTVSWYQQALGQGPQFIFQYYREEENGRGNFPPRFSGLQFPNYSSELNVNALELDDSALYLCASSLVTALNYGYTFGSGTRLTVV.

CDR3 protein: CASSYGASTDTQYF. DNA for the CDR3: TGTGCCAGCAGTTACGGGGCTAGCACAGATACGCAGTATTTT. This rearrangement joins TRBV6-5 to TRBJ2-3; TRBD1 is a possible D gene (5 bases). CDR1 and CDR2 (germline): MNHEY, SVGAGI. Trimming shortened V by 2 bases and J by 0 bases, and 6 bases separated the two germline ends. CDR3 length: 14 amino acids.